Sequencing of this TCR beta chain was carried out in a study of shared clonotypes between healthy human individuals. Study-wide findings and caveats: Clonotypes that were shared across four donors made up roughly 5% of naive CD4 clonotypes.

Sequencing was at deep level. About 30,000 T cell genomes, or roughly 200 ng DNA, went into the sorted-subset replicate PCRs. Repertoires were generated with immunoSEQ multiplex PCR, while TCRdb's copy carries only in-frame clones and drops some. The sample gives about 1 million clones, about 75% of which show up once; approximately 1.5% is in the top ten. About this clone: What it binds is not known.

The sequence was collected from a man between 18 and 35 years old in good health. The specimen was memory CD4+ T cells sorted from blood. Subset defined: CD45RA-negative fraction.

CDR3 sequence reads: CASSYSGQPYNEQFF. The CDR3, as DNA: TGTGCCAGCAGTTACTCGGGGCAGCCTTACAATGAGCAGTTCTTC. This chain uses TRBV6-5 with TRBJ2-1, with a possible D match to TRBD1 (5 bases). V was trimmed by 0 bases and J by 4 bases, leaving 10 bases between them. The CDR3 runs 15 residues. The germline V gene has CDR1 MNHEY and CDR2 SVGAGI.